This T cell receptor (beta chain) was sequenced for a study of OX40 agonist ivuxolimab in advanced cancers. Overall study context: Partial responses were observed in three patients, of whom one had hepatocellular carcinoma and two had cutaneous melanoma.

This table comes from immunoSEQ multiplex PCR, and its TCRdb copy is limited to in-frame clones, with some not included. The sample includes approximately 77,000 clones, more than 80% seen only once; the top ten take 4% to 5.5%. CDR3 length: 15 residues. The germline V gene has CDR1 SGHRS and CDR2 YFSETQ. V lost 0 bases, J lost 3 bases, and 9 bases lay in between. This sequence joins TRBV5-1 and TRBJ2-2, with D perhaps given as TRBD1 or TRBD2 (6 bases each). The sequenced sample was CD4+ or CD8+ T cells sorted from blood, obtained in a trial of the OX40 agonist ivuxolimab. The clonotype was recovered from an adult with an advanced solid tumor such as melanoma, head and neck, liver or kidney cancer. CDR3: CASSLAGGHTGELFF. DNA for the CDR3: TGCGCCAGCAGCTTGGCTGGGGGGCACACCGGGGAGCTGTTTTTT.